A selection of T cell receptor beta chains follows, all from one sample in a study of blood T cell repertoires in COVID-19. TCRdb's table, derived via immunoSEQ multiplex PCR, lists solely in-frame clones and lacks some. Among some 260,000 clones, 88% were seen once, and the ten largest hold about 0.7%. Sequencing was performed on peripheral blood. These receptors were taken from a human donor in a cohort sampled during active COVID-19. Both conserved end residues are part of each CDR3. D genes are given only for firm matches.

TRBJ1-1 | TRBV7-9 | - | TGTGCCAGCAGCTTAGTCGGTAGCACTGAAGCTTTCTTT | CASSLVGSTEAFF
TRBJ2-2 | TRBV5-6 | TRBD1 | TGTGCCAGCAGCATCACCGGGACAGGGCCCGCCGGGGAGCTGTTTTTT | CASSITGTGPAGELFF
TRBJ2-5 | TRBV3-1/TRBV3-2 | TRBD1 | TGTGCCAGCAGCCAAACCGGGACAGGGGGGCTCAAGAGGGAGACCCAGTACTTC | CASSQTGTGGLKRETQYF
TRBJ1-2 | TRBV20-1 | - | TGCAGTGCTAGTCGGGAGTATGGCTACACCTTC | CSASREYGYTF
TRBJ2-3 | TRBV9 | TRBD2 | TGTGCCAGCAGCGTAGCTAGCGGCCTCAAGGGAGATACGCAGTATTTT | CASSVASGLKGDTQYF
TRBJ1-2 | TRBV6-6 | TRBD1 | TGTGCCAGCAGTTACACGGGACAGGCGGTAGTTGGCTACACCTTC | CASSYTGQAVVGYTF
TRBJ1-5 | TRBV12-5 | TRBD1 | TGTGCTAGTGGTTTGGGACAGGGCTATCAGCCCCAGCATTTT | CASGLGQGYQPQHF
TRBJ1-5 | TRBV27 | - | TGTGCCAGCAGTCCGGACGGGGGGCCGGGGCAGCCCCAGCATTTT | CASSPDGGPGQPQHF
TRBJ1-4 | TRBV6-6 | TRBD1 | TGTGCCAGCAGTCCGACAGGGTGGAGTGAAAAACTGTTTTTT | CASSPTGWSEKLFF
TRBJ2-2 | TRBV10-2 | - | TGCGCCAGCAGTGAGATGGGCCCAGGGGTAGGCGGGGAGCTGTTTTTT | CASSEMGPGVGGELFF
TRBJ2-3 | TRBV19 | - | TGTGCCAGTAGGGGGGTGGGGCGGGGCCCCACAGATACGCAGTATTTT | CASRGVGRGPTDTQYF
TRBJ2-7 | TRBV18 | TRBD1 | TGTGCCAGCTCACTTGGACAGGACGAGCAGTACTTC | CASSLGQDEQYF
TRBJ1-1 | TRBV5-4 | - | TGTGCCAGCAGCTTGGTGGCCTCCAGGGTGAACACTGAAGCTTTCTTT | CASSLVASRVNTEAFF